Following are 16 T cell receptor beta chains from one sample sequenced in a study of blood T cell repertoires in COVID-19. Profiling relied on immunoSEQ multiplex PCR, and the TCRdb table lists in-frame clones only, not all of them. The data hold 100,000 to 140,000 clones, with more than 70% observed a single time. Sequenced: peripheral blood. Receptors were obtained from a man aged 40-50 years with active or convalescent COVID-19.

The gene calls are TRBV28 and TRBJ2-5; no definite D call. Germline V gene lookup returns CDR1 MDHEN and CDR2 SYDVKM. The CDR3 contains 13 residues. The ends were cut back, 6 bases at V and 3 bases at J, with 11 bases in the middle. The CDR3 DNA sequence: TGTGCCAGCAGGCGAGATTTAGAAGAGACCCAGTACTTC. Translated, it gives CASRRDLEETQYF. Variable domain in full (rest from reference TRBV28 and TRBJ2-5): DVKVTQSSRYLVKRTGEKVFLECVQDMDHENMFWYRQDPGLGLRLIYFSYDVKMKEKGDIPEGYSVSREKKERFSLILESASTNQTSMYLCASRRDLEETQYFGPGTRLLVL.

This clone was recorded only once. V is TRBV27 and J is TRBJ2-1; 10 bases align to TRBD2. Germline assignment: CDR1 MNHEY and CDR2 SMNVEV (reference sequence). This CDR3 contains 16 residues. V gave up 2 bases and J gave up 7 bases; unmatched junction bases: 8. CDR3 nucleotides: TGTGCCAGCAGTTTACCTGGACTAGCGGACCTAAATGAGCAGTTCTTC. Amino acids: CASSLPGLADLNEQFF.

This clone has a single count. J is TRBJ2-1 and V is TRBV4-1; D ambiguous. Germline-derived CDR1 and CDR2 are MGHRA and YSYEKL. The CDR3 covers 15 residues. V lost 0 bases to trimming and J lost 6 bases, with 12 bases between them. This CDR3 is CASSQDPLGGNEQFF. In nucleotides, the CDR3 is TGCGCCAGCAGCCAAGATCCGCTTGGCGGCAATGAGCAGTTCTTC.

The V call is TRBV5-1, the J call TRBJ2-5; 7 bases align to TRBD1. Per germline, CDR1 SGHRS and CDR2 YFSETQ. This CDR3 is built from 13 residues. V lost 4 bases to trimming and J lost 5 bases; unmatched junction nucleotides: 5. The CDR3: CASSPQGEETQYF. Written as DNA, the CDR3 is TGCGCCAGCAGCCCTCAGGGGGAGGAGACCCAGTACTTC.

The chain uses TRBV7-2 and TRBJ1-5, with 10 positions matching TRBD1. There are 14 residues in the CDR3. The trim removed 5 bases at V and 5 bases at J, leaving 3 bases unmatched. Germline V gene lookup returns CDR1 SGHTA and CDR2 FQGNSA. The CDR3 is CASSAGTGDQPQHF. As DNA, the CDR3 is TGTGCCAGCAGCGCAGGGACAGGGGATCAGCCCCAGCATTTT.

J is TRBJ1-6 and V is TRBV9; 8 nucleotides line up with TRBD1. Per the germline V gene, CDR1 is SGDLS and CDR2 is YYNGEE. After removal of 3 bases from V and 7 bases from J, the junction contained 3 bases not matched to a gene. The CDR3 is made up of 14 amino acids. CDR3 in amino acids: CASSAGTGNSPLHF. CDR3 in DNA: TGTGCCAGCAGCGCCGGGACAGGAAATTCACCCCTCCACTTT.

The chain uses TRBV12-3 or TRBV12-4 and TRBJ2-7; no firm D call. The CDR3 length is 11 residues. Between the trimmed V and J ends, which lost 5 bases and 3 bases, there was a span of 5 bases. CDR3 coding DNA: TGTGCCAGCAGTCTAATCTACGAGCAGTACTTC. This encodes CASSLIYEQYF.

V usage is TRBV29-1 and J usage is TRBJ1-1; 10 bases are a match to TRBD1. After removal of 3 bases from V and 5 bases from J, the junction contained 3 bases not matched to a gene. The germline V gene encodes CDR1 SQVTM and CDR2 ANQGSEA. This CDR3 contains 13 residues. The CDR3 sequence is CSVEGTGATEAFF. CDR3 sequence (DNA): TGCAGCGTTGAGGGGACAGGGGCAACTGAAGCTTTCTTT.

This clone is a singleton in its sample. The chain employs TRBV27 and TRBJ1-1, with D perhaps TRBD1 (5 bases). The germline V gene encodes CDR1 MNHEY and CDR2 SMNVEV (reference sequence). Trimming removed 6 bases at V and 4 bases at J, with 18 bases between. The CDR3 spans 15 residues. In DNA form, the CDR3 reads TGTGCCAGCAGGGAAACCAGGGCAAGTTTCACTGAAGCTTTCTTT. Translation gives CASRETRASFTEAFF.

CDR3 nucleotide sequence: TGTGCCAGCCTCGGACAGAGACCGAACACCGGGGAGCTGTTTTTT. It specifies CASLGQRPNTGELFF. This chain links TRBV6-5 with TRBJ2-2; tentative D call: TRBD1 (6 bases). This CDR3 has 15 amino acids. CDR1 MNHEY and CDR2 SVGAGI come from the germline V gene. V was cut by 8 bases and J by 0 bases, with 13 bases left in between.

The rearrangement uses TRBV9 and TRBJ2-1; 7 bases are shared with TRBD2. Germline loops: CDR1 SGDLS, CDR2 YYNGEE. This CDR3 spans 16 amino acids. Trimming removed 0 bases from V and 5 bases from J; junction bases left unmatched: 8. Here the CDR3 DNA reads TGTGCCAGCAGCGTAGCAAGGGGACTACTAAACAATGAGCAGTTCTTC. Its protein is CASSVARGLLNNEQFF.

A remark on this clone: This sample includes further DNA sequences coding for the same CDR3. The chain links TRBV12-3 or TRBV12-4 to TRBJ2-2, with TRBD2 as a possible D gene (6 bases). V dropped 4 bases and J dropped 4 bases, with 7 bases sitting between them. This CDR3 has 13 residues. In DNA form, the CDR3 reads TGTGCCAGCAGTTCGGGACTCACCGGGGAGCTGTTTTTT. Translated: CASSSGLTGELFF.

The chain recombines TRBV18 with TRBJ2-1; 9 bases match TRBD2. The CDR3 sequence is 16 residues long. The V gene's germline CDR1 is KGHSH and CDR2 LQKENI. With 0 bases clipped from V and 9 bases from J, the junction kept 9 bases outside the gene matches. The CDR3 sequence is CASSPPGLAIRAEQFF. The CDR3 DNA reads as TGTGCCAGCTCACCACCGGGACTAGCAATCCGGGCTGAGCAGTTCTTC. The variable domain in full, completed from reference TRBV18 and TRBJ2-1, reads NAGVMQNPRHLVRRRGQEARLRCSPMKGHSHVYWYRQLPEEGLKFMVYLQKENIIDESGMPKERFSAEFPKEGPSILRIQQVVRGDSAAYFCASSPPGLAIRAEQFFGPGTRLTVL.

V and J are TRBV7-2 and TRBJ2-3; a possible D gene is TRBD2 (5 bases). The germline V gene encodes CDR1 SGHTA and CDR2 FQGNSA. CDR3 size: 16 residues. V was pared by 2 bases and J by 5 bases, with 17 bases between. The DNA of the CDR3 is TGTGCCAGCAGCTTACTGGGAGAAAGGTTTGGAGATACGCAGTATTTT. It specifies CASSLLGERFGDTQYF.

CDR3 loop: CASSPGRSQETQYF. CDR3 nucleotides: TGTGCCAGCTCACCAGGAAGGAGCCAAGAGACCCAGTACTTC. The V and J genes are TRBV18 and TRBJ2-5; D remains unclear. CDR1 and CDR2 from the germline V gene are KGHSH and LQKENI. V dropped 2 bases and J dropped 1 base, with 8 bases sitting between them. This CDR3 spans 14 amino acids.

The chain carries TRBV4-1 and TRBJ1-2, with 8 bases fitting TRBD1. The CDR3 is 13 residues long. V lost 1 base and J lost 8; bases outside the gene matches: 3. Germline V CDR1 and CDR2: MGHRA, YSYEKL. The CDR3 DNA is TGCGCCAGCAGCCAAGGGACAGGGCTAGGCTACACCTTC. Translation: CASSQGTGLGYTF.